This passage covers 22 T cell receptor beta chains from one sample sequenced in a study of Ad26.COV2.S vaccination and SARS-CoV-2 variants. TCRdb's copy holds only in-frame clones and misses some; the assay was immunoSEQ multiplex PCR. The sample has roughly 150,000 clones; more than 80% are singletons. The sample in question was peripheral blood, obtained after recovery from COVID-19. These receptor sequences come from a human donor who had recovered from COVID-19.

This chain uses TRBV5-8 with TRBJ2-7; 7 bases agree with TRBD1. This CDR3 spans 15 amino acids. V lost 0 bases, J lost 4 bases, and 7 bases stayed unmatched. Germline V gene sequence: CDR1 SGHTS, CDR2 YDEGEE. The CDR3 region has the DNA TGTGCCAGCAGCTTGGGGACAGGAGTCATTTACGAGCAGTACTTC. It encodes CASSLGTGVIYEQYF.

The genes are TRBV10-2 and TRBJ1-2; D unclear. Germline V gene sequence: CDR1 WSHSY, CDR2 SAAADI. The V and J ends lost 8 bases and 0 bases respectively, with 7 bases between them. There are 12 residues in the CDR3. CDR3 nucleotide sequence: TGCGCCAGCTCGGACTCTAACTATGGCTACACCTTC. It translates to CASSDSNYGYTF.

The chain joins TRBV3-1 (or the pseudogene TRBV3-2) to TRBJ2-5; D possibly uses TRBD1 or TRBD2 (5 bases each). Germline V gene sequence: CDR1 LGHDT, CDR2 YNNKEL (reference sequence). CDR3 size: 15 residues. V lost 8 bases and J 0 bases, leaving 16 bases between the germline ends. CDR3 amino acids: CASAPGPAYQETQYF. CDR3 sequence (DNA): TGTGCCAGCGCACCGGGACCAGCGTACCAAGAGACCCAGTACTTC.

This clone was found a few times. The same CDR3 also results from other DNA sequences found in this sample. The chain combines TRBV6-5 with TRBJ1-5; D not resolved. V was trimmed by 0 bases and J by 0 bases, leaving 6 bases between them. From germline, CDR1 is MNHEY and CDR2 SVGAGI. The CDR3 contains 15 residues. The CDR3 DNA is TGTGCCAGCAGTTACTCCGCCTATAGCAATCAGCCCCAGCATTTT. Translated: CASSYSAYSNQPQHF.

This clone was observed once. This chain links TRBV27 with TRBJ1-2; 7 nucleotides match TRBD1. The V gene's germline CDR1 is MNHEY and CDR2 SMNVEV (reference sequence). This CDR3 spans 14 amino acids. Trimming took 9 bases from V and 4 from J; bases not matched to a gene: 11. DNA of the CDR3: TGTGCCAGTCAGGGGCAGGGGGACCCCTATGGCTACACCTTC. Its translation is CASQGQGDPYGYTF.

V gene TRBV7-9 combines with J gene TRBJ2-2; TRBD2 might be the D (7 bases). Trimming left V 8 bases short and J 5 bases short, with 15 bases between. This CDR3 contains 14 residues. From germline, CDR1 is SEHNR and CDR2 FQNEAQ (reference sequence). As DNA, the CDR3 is TGTGCCAGCTCACGGGGGGCGGAGACCGGGGAGCTGTTTTTT. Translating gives CASSRGAETGELFF.

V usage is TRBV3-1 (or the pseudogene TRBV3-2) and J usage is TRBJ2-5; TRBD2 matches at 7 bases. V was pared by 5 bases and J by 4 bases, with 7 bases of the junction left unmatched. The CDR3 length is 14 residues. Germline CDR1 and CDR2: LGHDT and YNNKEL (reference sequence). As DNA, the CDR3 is TGTGCCAGCAGCTATCCGGGGGGTCTAGAGACCCAGTACTTC. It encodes CASSYPGGLETQYF.

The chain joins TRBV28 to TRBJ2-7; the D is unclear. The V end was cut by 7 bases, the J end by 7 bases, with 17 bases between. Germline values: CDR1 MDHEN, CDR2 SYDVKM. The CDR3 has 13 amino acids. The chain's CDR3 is CASTRIKGREQYF. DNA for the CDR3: TGTGCCAGCACACGGATTAAAGGACGGGAGCAGTACTTC.

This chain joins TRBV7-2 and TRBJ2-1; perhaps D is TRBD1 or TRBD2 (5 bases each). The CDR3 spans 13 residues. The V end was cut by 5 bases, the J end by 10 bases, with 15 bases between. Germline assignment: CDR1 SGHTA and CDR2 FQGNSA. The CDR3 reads CASSAQPGREQFF. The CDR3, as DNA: TGTGCCAGCAGCGCCCAACCAGGGAGAGAGCAGTTCTTC.

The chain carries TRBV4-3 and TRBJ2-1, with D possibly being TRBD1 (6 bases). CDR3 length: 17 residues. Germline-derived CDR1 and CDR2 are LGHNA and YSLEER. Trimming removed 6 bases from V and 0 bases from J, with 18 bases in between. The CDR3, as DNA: TGCGCCAGCAGTCCGCAGGGGTACGGACGCTCCTACAATGAGCAGTTCTTC. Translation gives CASSPQGYGRSYNEQFF.

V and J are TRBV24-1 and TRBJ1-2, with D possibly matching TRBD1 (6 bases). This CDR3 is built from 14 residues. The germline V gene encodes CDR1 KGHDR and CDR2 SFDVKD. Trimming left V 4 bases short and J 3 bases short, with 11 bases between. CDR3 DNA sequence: TGTGCCACCAGTGAGAACAGGGTCGACTATGGCTACACCTTC. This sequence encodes CATSENRVDYGYTF.

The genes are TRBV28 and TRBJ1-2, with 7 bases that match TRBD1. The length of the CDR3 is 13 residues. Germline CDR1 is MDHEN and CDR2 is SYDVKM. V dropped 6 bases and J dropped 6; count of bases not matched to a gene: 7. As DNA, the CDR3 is TGTGCCAGCAGCCTGGACAGGCTCGATGGCTACACCTTC. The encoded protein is CASSLDRLDGYTF.

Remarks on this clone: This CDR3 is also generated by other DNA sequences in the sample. This CDR3 is CASSPSGNYGYTF. CDR3 DNA sequence: TGTGCCAGCAGTCCCTCTGGGAACTATGGCTACACCTTC. The chain employs TRBV6-6 and TRBJ1-2; D unclear. The V end was cut by 5 bases, the J end by 2 bases, with 9 bases between. The CDR3 is 13 amino acids. Germline CDR1 reads MNHNY; CDR2 reads SVGAGI (reference sequence).

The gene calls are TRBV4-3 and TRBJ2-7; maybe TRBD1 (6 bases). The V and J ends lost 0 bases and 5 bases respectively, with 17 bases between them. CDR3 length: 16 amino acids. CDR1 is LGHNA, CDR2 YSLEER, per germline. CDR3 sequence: CASSQDPYGTYDEQYF. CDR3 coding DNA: TGCGCCAGCAGCCAAGATCCATATGGGACATACGACGAGCAGTACTTC.

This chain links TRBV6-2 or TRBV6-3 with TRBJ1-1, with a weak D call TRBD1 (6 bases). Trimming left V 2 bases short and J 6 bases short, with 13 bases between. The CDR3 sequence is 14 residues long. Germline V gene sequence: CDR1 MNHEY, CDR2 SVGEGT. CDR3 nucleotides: TGTGCCAGCAGTTACAAAGGGGGTTTGGCTGAAGCTTTCTTT. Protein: CASSYKGGLAEAFF.

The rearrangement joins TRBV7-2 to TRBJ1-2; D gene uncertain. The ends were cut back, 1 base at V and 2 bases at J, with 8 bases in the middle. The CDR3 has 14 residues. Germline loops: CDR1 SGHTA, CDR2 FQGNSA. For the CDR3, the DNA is TGTGCCAGCAGCTTAGTCCCGGAGAACTATGGCTACACCTTC. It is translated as CASSLVPENYGYTF.

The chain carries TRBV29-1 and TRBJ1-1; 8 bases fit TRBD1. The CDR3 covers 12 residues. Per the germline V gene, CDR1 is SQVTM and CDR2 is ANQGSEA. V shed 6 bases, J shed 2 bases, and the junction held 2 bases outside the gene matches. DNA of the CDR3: TGCAGCGTAGACAGGGGTAACACTGAAGCTTTCTTT. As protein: CSVDRGNTEAFF.

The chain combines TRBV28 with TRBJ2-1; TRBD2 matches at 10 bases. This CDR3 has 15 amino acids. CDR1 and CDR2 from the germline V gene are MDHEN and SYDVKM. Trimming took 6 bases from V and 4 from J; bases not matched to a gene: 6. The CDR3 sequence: CASRKSGGGYNEQFF. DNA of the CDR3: TGTGCCAGCAGGAAAAGCGGGGGGGGTTACAATGAGCAGTTCTTC.

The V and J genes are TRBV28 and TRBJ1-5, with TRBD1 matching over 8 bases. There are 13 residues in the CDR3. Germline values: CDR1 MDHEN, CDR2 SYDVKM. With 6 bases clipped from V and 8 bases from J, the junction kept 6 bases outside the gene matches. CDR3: CASRPGQEKPQHF. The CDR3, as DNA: TGTGCCAGCAGACCGGGACAGGAGAAGCCCCAGCATTTT.

CDR3 sequence (DNA): TGTGCCAGCAACCTCGGGGGGAACACCGGGGAGCTGTTTTTT. Amino acids: CASNLGGNTGELFF. The V and J genes are TRBV28 and TRBJ2-2; the D gene is possibly TRBD2 (6 bases). V was trimmed by 7 bases and J by 1 base, leaving 10 bases between them. The CDR3 has 14 residues. Germline lookup yields CDR1 MDHEN and CDR2 SYDVKM.

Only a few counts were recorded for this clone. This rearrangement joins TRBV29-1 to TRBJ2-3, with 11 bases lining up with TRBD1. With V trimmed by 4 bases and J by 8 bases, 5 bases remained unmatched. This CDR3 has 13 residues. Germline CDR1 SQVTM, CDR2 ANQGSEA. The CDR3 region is CSVADRGQVTQYF. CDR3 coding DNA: TGCAGCGTTGCGGACAGGGGGCAGGTTACGCAGTATTTT.

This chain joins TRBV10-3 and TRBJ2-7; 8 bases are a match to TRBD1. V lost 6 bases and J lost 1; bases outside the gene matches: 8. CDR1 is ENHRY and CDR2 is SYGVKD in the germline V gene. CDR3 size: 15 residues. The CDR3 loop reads CAISGGQGYSYEQYF. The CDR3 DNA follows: TGTGCCATCAGCGGAGGACAGGGATATTCCTACGAGCAGTACTTC.